This TCR beta chain was obtained from a study of cytomegalovirus exposure and HLA in healthy donors. Study-wide results and caveats: Several top significant clusters appeared, in a later analysis, to be linked to common viral pathogens. Several V segments, TRBV6-2 and TRBV6-3 among them, could not be told apart and were dropped.

The primer mix had 60 Vbeta and 13 Jbeta primers. TCRdb's table, derived via immunoSEQ multiplex PCR, lists solely in-frame clones and lacks some. Found here are some 150,000 clones, around 88% of them singletons; the top ten hold about 0.85%. This CDR3 is 14 amino acids long. Trimming removed 5 bases at V and 1 base at J, with 11 bases between. The V gene's germline CDR1 is SGHAT and CDR2 FQNNGV. Concerning this clone itself: Its antigen is undetermined.

The material sequenced was PBMCs. The chain recombines TRBV11-2 with TRBJ1-1; D remains unclear. This TCR came from a woman younger than 45 in good health and CMV-seronegative. The CDR3 DNA sequence: TGTGCCAGCAGCCTATACCACAGGAACACTGAAGCTTTCTTT. It translates to CASSLYHRNTEAFF.